This T cell receptor (beta chain) was identified during a study of shared T cell receptors in the human thymus. Sequencing used immunoSEQ multiplex PCR; TCRdb keeps in-frame clones, though not all of them. The sample contains about 660,000 clones, about 89% of which appear only once. This clone has more than one count but fewer than ten. Trimming removed 4 bases at V and 2 bases at J, with 16 bases between. Per germline, CDR1 SGHRS and CDR2 YFSETQ. This CDR3 has 15 residues. This same sample was also part of a study on human thymus T cells. That source notes: Those donating were healthy Finnish infants in corrective surgery for congenital heart defects. Thymus pieces cut out during corrective heart surgery were the tissue that was used. In thymic and blood repertoires alike, V and J usage looked biased. Related studies found that unrelated individuals share highly overlapping thymic repertoires.

This clonotype originated in a boy under three years old with a congenital heart defect. This rearrangement joins TRBV5-1 to TRBJ2-7, with D maybe TRBD2 (6 bases). Sequenced input: thymocytes. CDR3 protein: CASSPRGLLTYEQYF. The DNA for the CDR3 is TGCGCCAGCAGCCCCCGGGGACTGTTAACCTACGAGCAGTACTTC.